These 25 T cell receptor beta chains originate from one sample sequenced in a study of cytomegalovirus exposure and HLA in healthy donors. 60 Vbeta and 13 Jbeta primers were used in PCR. TCRdb's table, derived via immunoSEQ multiplex PCR, lists solely in-frame clones and lacks some. The table shows some 60,000 clones, with around 83% occurring only once. The sequencing sample was made of PBMCs. The source of these receptors is a man in his forties in good health and CMV-seronegative.

The chain is built from TRBV18 and TRBJ1-6; D may be TRBD1 (6 bases). V shed 3 bases and J shed 5 bases, with 11 bases lying between them. Germline V CDR1 and CDR2: KGHSH, LQKENI. This CDR3 spans 15 amino acids. DNA for the CDR3: TGTGCCAGCTCACCGTTACAGGGTCATAATTCACCCCTCCACTTT. Protein: CASSPLQGHNSPLHF.

The rearrangement uses TRBV7-2 and TRBJ2-1; 7 bases are a match to TRBD2. The V gene end was trimmed by 6 bases and the J gene end by 0 bases; junction bases not matched to a gene: 11. Germline lookup yields CDR1 SGHTA and CDR2 FQGNSA. CDR3 length equals 17 residues. The CDR3 nucleotides are TGTGCCAGCAGTCCCTTTTTGGGGGGGAGCTCCTACAATGAGCAGTTCTTC. Translated: CASSPFLGGSSYNEQFF.

The chain's CDR3 is CASNRQGNSPLHF. CDR3 nucleotides: TGTGCCAGCAACAGACAGGGGAATTCACCCCTCCACTTT. The genes are TRBV2 and TRBJ1-6, with 8 bases that match TRBD1. CDR1 SNHLY and CDR2 FYNNEI come from the germline V gene. This CDR3 has 13 amino acids. V gave up 7 bases and J gave up 7 bases; unmatched junction bases: 3.

J is TRBJ2-1 and V is TRBV2; TRBD2 agrees at 10 bases. CDR1 is SNHLY, CDR2 FYNNEI, per germline. V trimming: 8 bases; J trimming: 10 bases; junction bases outside the gene matches: 14. This CDR3 is built from 15 residues. CDR3 DNA: TGTGCCAGCCGCCTGGGGAGCGGGGGGGCGGGAGAGCAGTTCTTC. This encodes CASRLGSGGAGEQFF.

This rearrangement joins TRBV5-6 to TRBJ2-7; 7 positions agree with TRBD1. Germline V gene lookup returns CDR1 SGHDT and CDR2 YYEEEE. V shed 6 bases and J 0 bases; nucleotides not matched to a gene: 6. The CDR3 length is 14 residues. CDR3 nucleotides: TGTGCCAGCACCCTGGGGGACAGCTCCTACGAGCAGTACTTC. It encodes CASTLGDSSYEQYF.

This chain connects TRBV6-1 to TRBJ1-1; D gene unclear. Germline V lookup: CDR1 MNHNS, CDR2 SASEGT. The ends were cut back, 1 base at V and 1 base at J, with 7 bases in the middle. The length of the CDR3 is 14 residues. For the CDR3, the DNA is TGTGCCAGCAGTGAAGTCCATCCGAACACTGAAGCTTTCTTT. This encodes CASSEVHPNTEAFF.

The chain has TRBV5-4 and TRBJ1-2, with 9 bases that match TRBD1. V trimming: 3 bases; J trimming: 7 bases; junction bases outside the gene matches: 10. This CDR3 comprises 15 residues. CDR1 and CDR2 (germline): SGHNT, YYREEE (reference sequence). CDR3 in DNA: TGTGCCAGCAGCTCCCCGAGGGACAGGGTTGGTGGCTACACCTTC. Encoded protein: CASSSPRDRVGGYTF.

The chain is built from TRBV11-3 and TRBJ1-5; TRBD1 might be the D (5 bases). The CDR3 extends over 13 amino acids. Germline loops: CDR1 SGHNT, CDR2 YENEEA. Trimming removed 1 base at V and 7 bases at J, with 8 bases between. As DNA, the CDR3 is TGTGCCAGCAGCTTAGGTAGGGGACAGCCCCAGCATTTT. As protein: CASSLGRGQPQHF.

This sequence joins TRBV30 and TRBJ2-3; 9 positions agree with TRBD2. J lost 4 bases, V lost 4 bases, and 9 bases had no gene match. CDR1 and CDR2 from the germline V gene are GTSNPN and SVGIG (reference sequence). The CDR3 is 15 amino acids. This chain's CDR3 is CAWNRGGGAADTQYF. CDR3 coding DNA: TGTGCCTGGAATCGCGGCGGGGGGGCGGCAGATACGCAGTATTTT. The full variable domain, in which reference TRBV30 and TRBJ2-3 provide the parts outside the CDR3, is SQTIHQWPATLVQPVGSPLSLECTVEGTSNPNLYWYRQAAGRGLQLLFYSVGIGQISSEVPQNLSASRPQDRQFILSSKKLLLSDSGFYLCAWNRGGGAADTQYFGPGTRLTVL.

This chain links TRBV9 with TRBJ2-2; tentatively, D is TRBD1 (6 bases). Trimming stripped 0 bases from V and 6 bases from J, with 27 bases between. Per germline, CDR1 SGDLS and CDR2 YYNGEE. This CDR3 has 20 residues. This CDR3 is CASSVDTHQQGPSWAGELFF. In DNA, the CDR3 is TGTGCCAGCAGCGTAGACACCCACCAACAGGGTCCGTCGTGGGCCGGGGAGCTGTTTTTT.

The J gene is TRBJ1-4, the V gene TRBV7-2, with 7 bases that match TRBD1. Germline values: CDR1 SGHTA, CDR2 FQGNSA. V dropped 5 bases and J dropped 0; count of bases not matched to a gene: 9. CDR3 length equals 17 residues. CDR3 DNA: TGTGCCAGCAGCCCAAACGCCGGGACAGCAACTAATGAAAAACTGTTTTTT. It codes for CASSPNAGTATNEKLFF.

The chain uses TRBV19 and TRBJ2-2; 7 nucleotides agree with TRBD1. The germline CDR1 and CDR2 sequences are LNHDA and SQIVND (reference sequence). With 4 bases clipped from V and 3 bases from J, the junction kept 5 bases outside the gene matches. This CDR3 contains 15 residues. For the CDR3, the DNA is TGTGCCAGTAGTACCGACAGGGTGTACACCGGGGAGCTGTTTTTT. Translation gives CASSTDRVYTGELFF.

V usage is TRBV7-3 and J usage is TRBJ2-2, with 7 positions matching TRBD1. Germline values: CDR1 SGHTA, CDR2 FQGTGA. This CDR3 contains 14 residues. V was pared by 8 bases and J by 0 bases, with 3 bases of the junction left unmatched. CDR3 DNA sequence: TGTGCCAGCCGACAGGGAGCGAACACCGGGGAGCTGTTTTTT. Translating gives CASRQGANTGELFF.

The V call is TRBV9, the J call TRBJ1-2; TRBD1 might be the D (6 bases). This CDR3 is built from 16 residues. Germline assignment: CDR1 SGDLS and CDR2 YYNGEE. V was pared by 3 bases and J by 3 bases, with 18 bases between. This CDR3 is CASSDPRDTQDYGYTF. In DNA form, the CDR3 reads TGTGCCAGCAGCGATCCACGGGACACCCAGGACTATGGCTACACCTTC.

There are a few counts of this clone. The J gene is TRBJ1-2, the V gene TRBV6-5; 10 bases are shared with TRBD1. The V and J ends lost 5 bases and 4 bases, in that order; junction bases with no gene match: 4. Germline V gene lookup returns CDR1 MNHEY and CDR2 SVGAGI. This CDR3 has 14 amino acids. CDR3 protein: CASSRQGAVYGYTF. The CDR3, as DNA: TGTGCCAGCAGTCGACAGGGGGCGGTCTATGGCTACACCTTC.

Comment on this clone: Other DNA sequences in this sample translate to the same CDR3. The DNA of the CDR3 is TGTGCCAGCAGCTCCCTTCGCACCGGGGAGCTGTTTTTT. Its translation: CASSSLRTGELFF. V gene TRBV7-2 combines with J gene TRBJ2-2; D not certain. V lost 4 bases and J 4 bases, leaving 7 bases between the germline ends. CDR3 size: 13 residues. Germline V gene lookup returns CDR1 SGHTA and CDR2 FQGNSA.

This clone was detected only once. This chain uses TRBV19 with TRBJ1-5, with 8 nucleotides matching TRBD1. The J segment lost 2 bases and the V segment lost 3 bases, leaving 3 bases of the junction unmatched. CDR1 and CDR2 from the germline V gene are LNHDA and SQIVND (reference sequence). This CDR3 is 15 amino acids long. In DNA, the CDR3 is TGTGCCAGTAGTATCAGGGGGCAGGGCAATCAGCCCCAGCATTTT. Protein: CASSIRGQGNQPQHF.

This clone was seen a few times. The chain recombines TRBV7-2 with TRBJ2-1, with a possible D match to TRBD2 (6 bases). The germline CDR1 and CDR2 sequences are SGHTA and FQGNSA. V lost 5 bases to trimming and J lost 1 base, with 24 bases between them. There are 19 residues in the CDR3. This CDR3 reads CASSTGLHTPQRSYNEQFF. Written as DNA, the CDR3 is TGTGCCAGCAGCACGGGACTTCACACTCCTCAGAGATCCTACAATGAGCAGTTCTTC. The whole variable domain, remainder taken from reference TRBV7-2 and TRBJ2-1, is GAGVSQSPSNKVTEKGKDVELRCDPISGHTALYWYRQSLGQGLEFLIYFQGNSAPDKSGLPSDRFSAERTGGSVSTLTIQRTQQEDSAVYLCASSTGLHTPQRSYNEQFFGPGTRLTVL.

This clone was counted a few times. V is TRBV6-1 and J is TRBJ1-1; maybe TRBD1 (5 bases). In germline, CDR1 is MNHNS, CDR2 SASEGT. Trimming removed 6 bases from V and 1 base from J, with 12 bases in between. This CDR3 comprises 14 residues. The CDR3 DNA reads TGTGCCAGCAGAAAGACACAGGCGAACACTGAAGCTTTCTTT. Its translation: CASRKTQANTEAFF.

The V and J genes are TRBV5-1 and TRBJ1-1, with unresolved D. The CDR3 length is 13 residues. Per germline, CDR1 SGHRS and CDR2 YFSETQ. V lost 6 bases, J lost 3 bases, and 12 bases lay in between. CDR3 residues: CASTRMVDTEAFF. CDR3 nucleotides: TGCGCCAGCACCAGGATGGTGGACACTGAAGCTTTCTTT.

The V gene is TRBV28, the J gene TRBJ1-5; 7 bases agree with TRBD1. Germline loops: CDR1 MDHEN, CDR2 SYDVKM. The CDR3 is made up of 14 amino acids. Germline trimming cut 8 bases from V and 7 bases from J; bases unmatched to any gene: 11. The CDR3 DNA reads TGTGCCAGCTCAGGGGGGAGCTCGATGCAGCCCCAGCATTTT. Amino acid sequence: CASSGGSSMQPQHF.

The chain couples TRBV6-1 to TRBJ2-3, with unresolved D. Trimming removed 4 bases from V and 6 bases from J, with 5 bases in between. The CDR3 is made up of 11 amino acids. Germline values: CDR1 MNHNS, CDR2 SASEGT. The CDR3 loop is CASSGHDTQYF. The CDR3 nucleotides read TGTGCCAGCAGTGGGCACGATACGCAGTATTTT.

J is TRBJ2-1 and V is TRBV4-1; 10 nucleotides agree with TRBD1. The CDR3 contains 15 residues. The V segment lost 6 bases and the J segment 6 bases; nucleotides outside the gene matches: 8. CDR1 is MGHRA, CDR2 YSYEKL, per germline. The CDR3 protein is CASSRWGTGVNEQFF. For the CDR3, the DNA is TGCGCCAGCAGTCGGTGGGGGACAGGGGTCAATGAGCAGTTCTTC.

The chain uses TRBV5-1 and TRBJ1-2; TRBD1 matches 9 bases. V dropped 0 bases and J dropped 5; count of bases not matched to a gene: 2. CDR1 is SGHRS and CDR2 is YFSETQ in the germline V gene. CDR3 length: 14 residues. CDR3 bases: TGCGCCAGCAGCTTGGAAGACAGGGGGTATGGCTACACCTTC. It translates to CASSLEDRGYGYTF.

This chain links TRBV15 with TRBJ2-1; the match to TRBD2 covers 16 bases. Trimming removed 6 bases from V and 7 bases from J; junction bases left unmatched: 3. This CDR3 region has 15 residues. CDR1 and CDR2 from the germline V gene are LNHNV and YYDKDF (reference sequence). CDR3 protein: CATRTGLAGGNEQFF. CDR3 sequence (DNA): TGTGCCACCAGGACGGGACTAGCGGGGGGGAATGAGCAGTTCTTC.